The present entry profiles one T cell receptor (beta chain) with its context. Its antigen is undetermined. This specimen comes from a study of cytomegalovirus exposure and HLA in healthy donors. Study results and caveats: Differences between HLA loci emerged in a later analysis of TCR association rates, with DRB1 most and HLA-C fewest.

The PCR employed 60 Vbeta primers together with 13 Jbeta primers. Profiling relied on immunoSEQ multiplex PCR, and the TCRdb table lists in-frame clones only, not all of them. The table has more than 140,000 clones, 60% to 80% seen once. V shed 1 base, J shed 1 base, and the junction held 9 bases outside the gene matches. In germline, CDR1 is GTSNPN, CDR2 SVGIG (reference sequence). The CDR3 contains 16 residues. The receptor comes from a male donor in good health and CMV-seronegative. Source material: PBMCs. The chain recombines TRBV30 with TRBJ1-1; 7 bases are a match to TRBD1. The CDR3 coding sequence is TGTGCCTGGAGTGGCCCAGGGGGTATATCGAACACTGAAGCTTTCTTT. Protein sequence: CAWSGPGGISNTEAFF.